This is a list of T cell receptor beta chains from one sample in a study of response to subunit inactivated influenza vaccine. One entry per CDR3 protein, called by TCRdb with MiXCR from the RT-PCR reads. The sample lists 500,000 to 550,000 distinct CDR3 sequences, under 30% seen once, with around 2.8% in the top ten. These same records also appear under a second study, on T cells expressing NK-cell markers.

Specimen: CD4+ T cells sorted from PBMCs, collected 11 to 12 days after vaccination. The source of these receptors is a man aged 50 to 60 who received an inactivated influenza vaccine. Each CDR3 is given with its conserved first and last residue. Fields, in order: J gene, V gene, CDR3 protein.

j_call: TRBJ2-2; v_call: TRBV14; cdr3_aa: CASSQVAGYPGELFF
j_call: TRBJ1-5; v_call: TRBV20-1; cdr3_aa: CSAWGAGNQPQHF
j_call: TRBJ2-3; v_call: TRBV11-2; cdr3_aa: CASSLSGGGTDTQYF
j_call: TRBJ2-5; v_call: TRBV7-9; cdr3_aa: CASSGLSETQYF
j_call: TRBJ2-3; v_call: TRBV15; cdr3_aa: CATSRDYADISDTQYF
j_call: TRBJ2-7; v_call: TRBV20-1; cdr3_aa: CSARDLRGAYEQYF
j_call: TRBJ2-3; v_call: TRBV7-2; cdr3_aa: CASSLGGVTDTQYF
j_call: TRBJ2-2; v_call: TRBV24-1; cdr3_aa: CATGAQGNTGELFF
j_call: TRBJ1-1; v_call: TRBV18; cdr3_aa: CASSPISSGVVTEAFF
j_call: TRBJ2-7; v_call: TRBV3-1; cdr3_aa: CASGDYRYEQYF
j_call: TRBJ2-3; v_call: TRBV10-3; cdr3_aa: CAISRDQRDTQYF
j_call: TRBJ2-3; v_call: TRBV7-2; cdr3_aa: CASSIQRESTDTQYF
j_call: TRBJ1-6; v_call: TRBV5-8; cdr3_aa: CASSNTGPLHF
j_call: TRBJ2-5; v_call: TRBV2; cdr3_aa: CASSEARRPRTQYF
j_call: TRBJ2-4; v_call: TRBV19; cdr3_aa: CASSQSGRRNIQYF
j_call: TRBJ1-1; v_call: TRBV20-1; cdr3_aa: CSAPGKRGVMNTEAFF
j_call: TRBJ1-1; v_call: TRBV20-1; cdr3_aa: CSASYRGWDTEAFF
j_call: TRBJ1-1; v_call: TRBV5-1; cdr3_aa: CASSPAGNTEAFF
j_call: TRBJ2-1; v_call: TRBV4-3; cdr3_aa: CASSQDTGTSSYNEQFF
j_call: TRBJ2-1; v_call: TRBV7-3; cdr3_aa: CASSLSRTGRNEQFF
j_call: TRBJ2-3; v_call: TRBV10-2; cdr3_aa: CASNADRVASDTQYF
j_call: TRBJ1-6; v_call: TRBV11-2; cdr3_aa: CASSPPGSSYNSPLHF
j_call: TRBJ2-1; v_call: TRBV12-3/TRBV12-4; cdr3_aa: CASTPRGSEQFF
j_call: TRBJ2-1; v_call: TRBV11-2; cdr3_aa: CASSLVQWGGNEQFF
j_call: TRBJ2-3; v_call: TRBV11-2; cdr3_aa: CASSSGLPSDTQYF
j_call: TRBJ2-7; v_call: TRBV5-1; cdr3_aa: CASSLEGGPSYEQYF
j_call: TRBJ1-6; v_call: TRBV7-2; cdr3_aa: CASSYTGRALHF
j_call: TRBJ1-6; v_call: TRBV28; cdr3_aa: CASRPQGLDNSPLHF
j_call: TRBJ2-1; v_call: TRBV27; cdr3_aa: CASSSSQTSQGSSYNEQFF
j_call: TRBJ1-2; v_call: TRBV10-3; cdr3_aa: CAISIKPGGYTF
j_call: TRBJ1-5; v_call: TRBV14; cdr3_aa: CASSQAGARVPQHF
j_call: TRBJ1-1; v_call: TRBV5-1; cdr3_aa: CAISKIRGTEAFF
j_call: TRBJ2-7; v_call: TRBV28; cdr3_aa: CASSFWDWSSYEQYF